The clone carrying this T cell receptor (beta chain) came up many times. Each CDR3 protein gets one entry after TCRdb re-called the 5' RACE reads with MiXCR. The data contain 100,000 to 120,000 distinct CDR3 sequences, around an eighth of them singletons. V lost 7 bases and J 1 base, leaving 9 bases between the germline ends. CDR3 size: 13 residues. Germline CDR1 reads KGHDR; CDR2 reads SFDVKD. The data stem from a study of early T cells in non-severe SARS-CoV-2 infection. The rearrangement links TRBV24-1 to TRBJ1-1; D not certain. Material for sequencing was whole blood. The receptor was isolated from an adult who was a healthcare worker with PCR-confirmed SARS-CoV-2 infection or an uninfected control (not recorded which). The CDR3 loop is CATRDKENTEAFF. CDR3 coding DNA: TGTGCCACCAGGGATAAAGAGAACACTGAAGCTTTCTTT.